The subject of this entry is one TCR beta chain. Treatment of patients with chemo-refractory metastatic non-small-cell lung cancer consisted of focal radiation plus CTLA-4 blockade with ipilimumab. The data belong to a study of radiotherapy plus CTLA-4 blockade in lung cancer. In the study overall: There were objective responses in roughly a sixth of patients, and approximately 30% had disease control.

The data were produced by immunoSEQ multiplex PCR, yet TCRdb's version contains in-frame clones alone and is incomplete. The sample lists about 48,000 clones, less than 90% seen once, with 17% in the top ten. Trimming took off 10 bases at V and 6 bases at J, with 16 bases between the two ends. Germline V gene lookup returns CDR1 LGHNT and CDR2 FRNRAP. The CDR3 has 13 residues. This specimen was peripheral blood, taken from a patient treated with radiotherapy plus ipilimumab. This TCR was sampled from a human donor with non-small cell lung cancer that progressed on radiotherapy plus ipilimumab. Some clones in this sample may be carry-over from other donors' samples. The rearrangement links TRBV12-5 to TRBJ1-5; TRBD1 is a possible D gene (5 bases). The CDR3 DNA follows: TGTGCTACCGCGACAGCTCTCGGTCAGCCCCAGCATTTT. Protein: CATATALGQPQHF.